The 12 T cell receptor beta chains given below trace back to one sample, sequenced in a study of T cell repertoires in cytomegalovirus infection. TCRdb analysed the reads with MiXCR anew, one entry per CDR3 protein. Here the sample spans 230,000 or so distinct CDR3 sequences, approximately 17% being singletons. Input material: CD8+ T cells from PBMCs. The receptor set was obtained from a human donor in good health (CMV status not recorded). Some clones in this sample may be carry-over from other donors' samples.

This clonotype was seen only a few times. This chain joins TRBV7-2 and TRBJ2-3, with 12 nucleotides matching TRBD2. This CDR3 is 18 amino acids long. CDR1 is SGHTA and CDR2 is FQGNSA in the germline V gene. Trimming cost V 4 bases and J 4 bases; bases outside gene matches: 12. DNA of the CDR3: TGTGCCAGCAGCTCCCAGGGGAGACTAGCGGGGGCCTCAGATACGCAGTATTTT. Its protein is CASSSQGRLAGASDTQYF. The full variable domain, completed using reference TRBV7-2 and TRBJ2-3, is GAGVSQSPSNKVTEKGKDVELRCDPISGHTALYWYRQSLGQGLEFLIYFQGNSAPDKSGLPSDRFSAERTGGSVSTLTIQRTQQEDSAVYLCASSSQGRLAGASDTQYFGPGTRLTVL.

This clonotype appeared a few times. This sequence joins TRBV12-3 or TRBV12-4 and TRBJ1-5; D not resolved. The CDR3 length is 14 residues. Trimming pared 4 bases from V and 5 bases from J, leaving 12 bases between. Here the CDR3 reads CASSSPRSDQPQHF. DNA of the CDR3: TGTGCCAGCAGTTCCCCTAGGTCGGATCAGCCCCAGCATTTT.

The genes are TRBV5-1 and TRBJ1-1; D call uncertain. V dropped 2 bases and J dropped 7 bases, with 9 bases sitting between them. CDR3 length: 12 residues. Germline values: CDR1 SGHRS, CDR2 YFSETQ. The CDR3 loop is CASSFDTIEAFF. Here the CDR3 DNA reads TGCGCCAGCAGCTTCGACACTATTGAAGCTTTCTTT.

This clonotype has at least ten counts. This chain uses TRBV7-8 with TRBJ2-3, with 7 nucleotides matching TRBD2. Germline V gene data show CDR1 as SGHVS and CDR2 as FQNEAQ. The CDR3 runs 16 residues. The junction had 6 bases not matched to a gene; V was cut back by 2 bases and J by 1 base. CDR3: CASSLSGGMGTDTQYF. CDR3 sequence (DNA): TGTGCCAGCAGCTTATCGGGGGGTATGGGCACAGATACGCAGTATTTT.

This clonotype was recorded many times. The CDR3 DNA sequence: TGCGCCAGCAGCTTGGAAGGGACAGGGGGAACCGGGGAGCTGTTTTTT. Translation gives CASSLEGTGGTGELFF. The genes are TRBV5-1 and TRBJ2-2, with 11 bases aligning to TRBD1. The CDR3 is 16 amino acids. The V segment lost 0 bases and the J segment 5 bases; nucleotides outside the gene matches: 3. CDR1 is SGHRS, CDR2 YFSETQ, per germline.

This clonotype was detected once. The chain links TRBV12-3 or TRBV12-4 to TRBJ2-4; D gene ambiguous. The germline V and J ends were trimmed by 7 bases and 6 bases, with 13 bases remaining between them. This CDR3 region has 13 residues. CDR3 region: CASTPGSLNIQYF. Written as DNA, the CDR3 is TGTGCCAGCACCCCCGGATCCTTAAACATTCAGTACTTC.

This clonotype has at least ten counts. The rearrangement uses TRBV19 and TRBJ2-7; D may be TRBD1 (6 bases). This CDR3 has 16 amino acids. Germline V gives CDR1 LNHDA, CDR2 SQIVND (reference sequence). V lost 5 bases, J lost 3 bases, and 20 bases lay in between. The CDR3 reads CASSAWDNRRFYEQYF. The CDR3 nucleotides read TGTGCCAGTAGTGCCTGGGACAACCGAAGATTCTACGAGCAGTACTTC.

The rearrangement uses TRBV5-1 and TRBJ2-1; a weak D match, TRBD2 (5 bases). This CDR3 is 14 amino acids long. V lost 2 bases to trimming and J lost 3 bases, with 9 bases between them. Germline CDR1 and CDR2: SGHRS and YFSETQ. The CDR3 region has the DNA TGCGCCAGCAGCTTATATAGCGACTACAATGAGCAGTTCTTC. It is translated as CASSLYSDYNEQFF.

This clonotype was seen only a few times. This CDR3 is CASSSRREGRQPQHF. Here the CDR3 DNA reads TGTGCCAGCAGCTCCAGGAGGGAGGGCAGACAGCCCCAGCATTTT. The V call is TRBV5-6, the J call TRBJ1-5, with no clear D. Between the trimmed V and J ends, which lost 3 bases and 7 bases, there was a span of 17 bases. CDR3 size: 15 residues. Per germline, CDR1 SGHDT and CDR2 YYEEEE.

This chain joins TRBV7-9 and TRBJ2-5; TRBD1 matches at 7 bases. V dropped 2 bases and J dropped 3; count of bases not matched to a gene: 6. This CDR3 comprises 15 residues. CDR1 and CDR2 (germline): SEHNR, FQNEAQ (reference sequence). CDR3 nucleotide sequence: TGTGCCAGCAGCTTAAGGGGACAGCCCGAAGAGACCCAGTACTTC. Encoded protein: CASSLRGQPEETQYF.

This clonotype was recorded a few times. The genes are TRBV7-6 and TRBJ1-2; 10 nucleotides agree with TRBD1. V shed 3 bases, J shed 4 bases, and the junction held 5 bases outside the gene matches. The CDR3 runs to 15 residues. Germline CDR1 reads SGHVS; CDR2 reads FNYEAQ. The CDR3 spells CASSLTGTGVYGYTF. The CDR3 DNA reads as TGTGCCAGCAGCTTGACCGGGACAGGGGTCTATGGCTACACCTTC.

A few counts support this clonotype. The V gene is TRBV6-2 or TRBV6-3, the J gene TRBJ2-7; 7 bases map to TRBD1. V dropped 10 bases and J dropped 3; count of bases not matched to a gene: 9. Germline loops: CDR1 MNHEY, CDR2 SVGEGT. The CDR3 extends over 13 amino acids. The CDR3 here is CAKGGYLGYEQYF. CDR3 nucleotides: TGTGCCAAAGGGGGCTACCTAGGCTACGAGCAGTACTTC.